This TCR beta chain stems from a study of metastatic and nonmetastatic thyroid tumors. Turning to the study itself: Comparative analysis of repertoires was undertaken across blood and tumor or nodule tissue obtained from malignant and benign thyroid patients.

Per the original methods: Differences in CDR3 between clinicopathological groups were drawn on to build a classifier intended to discriminate distant-metastatic papillary thyroid cancer patients. TCRdb re-analyzed the PCR reads through MiXCR. These V and J calls originate from TCRdb's pipeline instead of the authors' own analysis. Among some 45,000 clones listed, roughly 15% were seen once. General study results and limits: A significant increase in TCR beta diversity was reportedly seen in malignant thyroid tumors relative to benign nodules, in blood and tumor.

Trimming pared 5 bases from V and 8 bases from J, leaving 18 bases between. This CDR3 has 14 residues. Germline V CDR1 and CDR2: LNHDA, SQIVND (reference sequence). Patients were all untreated before their thyroid surgery. On this clone: What it binds is not known.

This TCR derives from a female donor with papillary thyroid cancer or a benign thyroid nodule (not recorded which). Some clones in this sample may be carry-over from other donors' samples. J is TRBJ1-2 and V is TRBV19; no clear D. Input material: blood. DNA of the CDR3: TGTGCCAGTAGTTATGACACTTTAACTATGGGCTACACCTTC. Its translation: CASSYDTLTMGYTF. The full variable domain, with the rest looked up from reference TRBV19 and TRBJ1-2, is DGGITQSPKYLFRKEGQNVTLSCEQNLNHDAMYWYRQDPGQGLRLIYYSQIVNDFQKGDIAEGYSVSREKKESFPLTVTSAQKNPTAFYLCASSYDTLTMGYTFGSGTRLTVV.